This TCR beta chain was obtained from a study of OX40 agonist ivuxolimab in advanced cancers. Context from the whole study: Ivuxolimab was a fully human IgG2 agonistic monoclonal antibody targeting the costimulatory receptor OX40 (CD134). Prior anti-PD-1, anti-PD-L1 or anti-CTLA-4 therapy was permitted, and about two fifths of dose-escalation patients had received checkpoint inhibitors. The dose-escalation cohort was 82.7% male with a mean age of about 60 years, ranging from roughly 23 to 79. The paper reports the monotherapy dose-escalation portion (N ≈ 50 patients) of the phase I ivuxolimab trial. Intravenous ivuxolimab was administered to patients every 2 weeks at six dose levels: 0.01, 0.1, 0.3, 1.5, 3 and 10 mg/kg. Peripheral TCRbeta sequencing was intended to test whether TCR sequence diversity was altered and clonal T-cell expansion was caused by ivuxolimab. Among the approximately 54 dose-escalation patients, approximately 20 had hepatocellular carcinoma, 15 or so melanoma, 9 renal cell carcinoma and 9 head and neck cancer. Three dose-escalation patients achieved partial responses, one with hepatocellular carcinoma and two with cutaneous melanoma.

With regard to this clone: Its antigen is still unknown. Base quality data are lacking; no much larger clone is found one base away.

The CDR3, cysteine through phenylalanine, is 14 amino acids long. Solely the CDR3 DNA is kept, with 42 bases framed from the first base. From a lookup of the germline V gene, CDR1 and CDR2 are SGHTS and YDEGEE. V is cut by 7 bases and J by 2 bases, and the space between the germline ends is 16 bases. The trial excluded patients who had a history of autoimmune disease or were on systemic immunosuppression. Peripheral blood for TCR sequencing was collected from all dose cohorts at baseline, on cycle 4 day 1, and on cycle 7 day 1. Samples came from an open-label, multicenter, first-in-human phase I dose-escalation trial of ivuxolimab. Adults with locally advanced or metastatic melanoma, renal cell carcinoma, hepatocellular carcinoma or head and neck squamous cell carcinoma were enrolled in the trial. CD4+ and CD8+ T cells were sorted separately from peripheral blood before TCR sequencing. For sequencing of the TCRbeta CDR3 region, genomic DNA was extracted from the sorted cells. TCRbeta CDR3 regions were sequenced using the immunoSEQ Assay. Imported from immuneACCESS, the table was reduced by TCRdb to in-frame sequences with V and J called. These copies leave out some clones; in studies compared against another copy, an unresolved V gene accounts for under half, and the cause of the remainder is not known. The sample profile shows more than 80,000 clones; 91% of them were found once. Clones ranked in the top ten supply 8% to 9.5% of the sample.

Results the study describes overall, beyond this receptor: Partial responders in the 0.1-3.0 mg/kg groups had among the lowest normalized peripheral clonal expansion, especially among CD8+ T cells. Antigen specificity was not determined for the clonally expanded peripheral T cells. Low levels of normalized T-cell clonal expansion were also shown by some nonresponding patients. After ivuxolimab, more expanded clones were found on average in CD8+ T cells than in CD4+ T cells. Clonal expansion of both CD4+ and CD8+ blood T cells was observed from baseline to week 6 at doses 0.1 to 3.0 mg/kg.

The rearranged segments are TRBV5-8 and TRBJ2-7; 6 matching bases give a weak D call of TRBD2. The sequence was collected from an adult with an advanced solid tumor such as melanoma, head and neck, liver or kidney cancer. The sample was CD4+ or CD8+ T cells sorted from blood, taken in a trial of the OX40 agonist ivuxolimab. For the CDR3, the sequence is CASSTSSGAYEQYF. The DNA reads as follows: TGTGCCAGCTCTACCTCTTCGGGGGCCTACGAGCAGTACTTC.